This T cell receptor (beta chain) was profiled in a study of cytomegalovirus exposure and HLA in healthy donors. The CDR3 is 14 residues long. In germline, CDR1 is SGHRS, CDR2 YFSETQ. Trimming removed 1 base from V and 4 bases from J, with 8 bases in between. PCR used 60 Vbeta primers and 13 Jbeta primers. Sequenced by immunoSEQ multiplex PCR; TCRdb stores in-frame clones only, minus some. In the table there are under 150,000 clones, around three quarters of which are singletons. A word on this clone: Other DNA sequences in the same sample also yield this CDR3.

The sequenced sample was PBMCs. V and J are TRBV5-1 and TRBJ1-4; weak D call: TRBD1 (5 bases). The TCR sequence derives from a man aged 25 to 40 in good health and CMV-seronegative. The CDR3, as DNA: TGCGCCAGCAGCTTGACAGGACGTAATGAAAAACTGTTTTTT. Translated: CASSLTGRNEKLFF.